This T cell receptor beta chain was sequenced in a study of pediatric ulcerative colitis. To note about this clone: The antigen is unknown.

Produced via immunoSEQ multiplex PCR; TCRdb's table is partial and in-frame only. The table lists 45,000 to 75,000 clones, about 87% of them singletons. V trimming: 10 bases; J trimming: 5 bases; junction bases outside the gene matches: 8. Germline CDR1 LNHDA, CDR2 SQIVND (reference sequence). The CDR3 loop spans 14 amino acids. Findings of the study overall: Blood-rectal clonal overlap within each person was significantly higher in ulcerative colitis patients than controls. Repertoires came from total lymphocyte DNA, not specific subsets.

Control subjects, colonoscoped for suspected IBD, had macroscopically and histologically normal endoscopy. At colonoscopy, a blood sample was also collected. The chain links TRBV19 to TRBJ2-3; 11 nucleotides line up with TRBD2. The clonotype comes from a boy aged 10-17 years who was a control in a study of pediatric ulcerative colitis. The sequenced sample was blood. This chain's CDR3 is CATTGLAGGDTQYF. The CDR3 nucleotides are TGTGCCACCACGGGCCTAGCGGGAGGAGATACGCAGTATTTT.